Given below is one T cell receptor (beta chain) in context. Its antigen remains unidentified. The data are from a study of cytomegalovirus exposure and HLA in healthy donors. The study ran its PCR with 60 Vbeta and 13 Jbeta primers. Assay: immunoSEQ multiplex PCR; the TCRdb copy retains only in-frame clones and omits some. The sample has about 130,000 clones; around 79% are singletons. The CDR3 is 15 amino acids. The V segment lost 7 bases and the J segment 1 base; nucleotides outside the gene matches: 7. Per the germline V gene, CDR1 is LNHDA and CDR2 is SQIVND (reference sequence). Study-level points and caveats: In a later analysis, the majority of CMV-associated beta chains seemingly showed HLA restriction. By HLA locus, TCR association rates varied in a later analysis, with DRB1 showing the most and HLA-C the fewest. Several of the most significant clusters appeared linked to common viral pathogens, based on a later analysis.

The sequenced sample consisted of PBMCs. The chain links TRBV19 to TRBJ2-1, with 7 bases fitting TRBD2. This clonotype was obtained from a woman aged 40 to 55 in good health and CMV-seropositive. The DNA of the CDR3 is TGTGCCAGTATGGGAGCGGGGCCGTCCTACAATGAGCAGTTCTTC. Translating it yields CASMGAGPSYNEQFF.